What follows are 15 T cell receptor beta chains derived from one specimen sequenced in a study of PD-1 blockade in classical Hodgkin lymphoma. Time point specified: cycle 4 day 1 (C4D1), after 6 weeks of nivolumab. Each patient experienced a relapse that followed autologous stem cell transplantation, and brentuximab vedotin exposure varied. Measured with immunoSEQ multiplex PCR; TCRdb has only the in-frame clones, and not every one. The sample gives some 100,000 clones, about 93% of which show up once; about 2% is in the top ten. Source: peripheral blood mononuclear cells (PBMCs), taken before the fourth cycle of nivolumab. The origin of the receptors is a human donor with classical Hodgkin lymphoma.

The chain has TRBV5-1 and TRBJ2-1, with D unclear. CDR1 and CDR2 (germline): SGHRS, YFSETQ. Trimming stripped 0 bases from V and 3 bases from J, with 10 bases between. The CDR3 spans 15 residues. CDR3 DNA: TGCGCCAGCAGCTTGGGGGTCGGTGTCTACAATGAGCAGTTCTTC. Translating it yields CASSLGVGVYNEQFF.

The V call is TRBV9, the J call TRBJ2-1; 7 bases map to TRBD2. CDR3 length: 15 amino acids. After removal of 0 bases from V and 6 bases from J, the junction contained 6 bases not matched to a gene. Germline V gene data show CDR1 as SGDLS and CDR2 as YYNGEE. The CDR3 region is CASSVGGRAANEQFF. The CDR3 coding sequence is TGTGCCAGCAGCGTAGGAGGGAGGGCCGCCAATGAGCAGTTCTTC.

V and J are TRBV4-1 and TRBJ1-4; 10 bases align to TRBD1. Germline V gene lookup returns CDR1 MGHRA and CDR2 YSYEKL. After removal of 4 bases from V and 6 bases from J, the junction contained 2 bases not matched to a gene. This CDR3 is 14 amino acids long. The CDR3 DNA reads TGCGCCAGCAGCCTAGGACAGGGGGATGAAAAACTGTTTTTT. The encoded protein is CASSLGQGDEKLFF.

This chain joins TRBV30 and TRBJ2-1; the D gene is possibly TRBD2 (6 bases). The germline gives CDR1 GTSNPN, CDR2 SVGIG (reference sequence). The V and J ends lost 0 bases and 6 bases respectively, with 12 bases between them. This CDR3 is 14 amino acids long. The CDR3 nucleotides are TGTGCCTGGAGTGTGCCGGGAGTCAGCAATGAGCAGTTCTTC. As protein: CAWSVPGVSNEQFF.

CDR3 loop: CASSEGRLDNEQFF. The CDR3 coding sequence is TGTGCCAGCAGCGAAGGACGTCTGGACAATGAGCAGTTCTTC. The chain joins TRBV7-6 to TRBJ2-1, with D unresolved. The V gene's germline CDR1 is SGHVS and CDR2 FNYEAQ. V lost 5 bases and J 5 bases, leaving 13 bases between the germline ends. This CDR3 has 14 amino acids. Together with reference TRBV7-6 and TRBJ2-1, the CDR3 gives the full variable domain: GAGVSQSPRYKVTKRGQDVALRCDPISGHVSLYWYRQALGQGPEFLTYFNYEAQQDKSGLPNDRFSAERPEGSISTLTIQRTEQRDSAMYRCASSEGRLDNEQFFGPGTRLTVL.

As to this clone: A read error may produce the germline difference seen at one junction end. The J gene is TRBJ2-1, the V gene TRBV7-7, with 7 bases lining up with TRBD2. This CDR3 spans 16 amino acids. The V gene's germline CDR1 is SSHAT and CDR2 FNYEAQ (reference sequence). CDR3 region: CASSLAAGVYKNEQFF. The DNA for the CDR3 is TGTGCTAGCAGCCTGGCGGCGGGAGTTTATAAGAATGAGCAGTTCTTC. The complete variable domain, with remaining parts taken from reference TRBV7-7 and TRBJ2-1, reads GAGVSQSPRYKVTKRGQDVTLRCDPISSHATLYWYQQALGQGPEFLTYFNYEAQPDKSGLPSDRFSAERPEGSISTLTIQRTEQRDSAMYRCASSLAAGVYKNEQFFGPGTRLTVL.

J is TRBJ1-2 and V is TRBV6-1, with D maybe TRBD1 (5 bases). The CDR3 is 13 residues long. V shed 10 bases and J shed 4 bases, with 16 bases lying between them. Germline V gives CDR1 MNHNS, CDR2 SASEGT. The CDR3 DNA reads TGTGCCACCAACACTAGGGGAGGCTATGGCTACACCTTC. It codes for CATNTRGGYGYTF.

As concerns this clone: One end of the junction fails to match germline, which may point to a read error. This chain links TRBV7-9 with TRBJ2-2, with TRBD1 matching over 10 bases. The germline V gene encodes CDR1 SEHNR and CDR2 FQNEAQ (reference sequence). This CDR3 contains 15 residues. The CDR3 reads CASSLDRGPARELFF. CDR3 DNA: TGTGCCAGCAGTTTAGACAGGGGGCCAGCCCGGGAGCTGTTTTTT. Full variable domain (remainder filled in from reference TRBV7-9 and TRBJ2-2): DTGVSQNPRHKITKRGQNVTFRCDPISEHNRLYWYRQTLGQGPEFLTYFQNEAQLEKSRLLSDRFSAERPKGSFSTLEIQRTEQGDSAMYLCASSLDRGPARELFFGEGSRLTVL.

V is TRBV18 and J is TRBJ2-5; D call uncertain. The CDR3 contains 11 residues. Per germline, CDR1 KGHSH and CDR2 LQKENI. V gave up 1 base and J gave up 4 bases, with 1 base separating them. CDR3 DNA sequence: TGTGCCAGCTCACCACTAGAGACCCAGTACTTC. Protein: CASSPLETQYF.

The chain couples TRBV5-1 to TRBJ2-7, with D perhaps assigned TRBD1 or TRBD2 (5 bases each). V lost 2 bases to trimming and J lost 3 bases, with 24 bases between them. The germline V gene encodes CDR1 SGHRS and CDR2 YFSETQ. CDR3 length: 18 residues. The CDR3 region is CASSLTMLRPGGGYEQYF. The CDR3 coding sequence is TGCGCCAGCAGCTTAACGATGTTACGACCAGGTGGGGGCTACGAGCAGTACTTC.

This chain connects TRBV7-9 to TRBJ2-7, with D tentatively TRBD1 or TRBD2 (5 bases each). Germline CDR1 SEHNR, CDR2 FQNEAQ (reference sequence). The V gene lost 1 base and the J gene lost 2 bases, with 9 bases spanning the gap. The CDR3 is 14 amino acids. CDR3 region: CASSLVGTPYEQYF. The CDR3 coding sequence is TGTGCCAGCAGCTTAGTGGGGACGCCCTACGAGCAGTACTTC.

In DNA form, the CDR3 reads TGCGCCAGCAGTGGGACTAGCGGGAGATGGGAACAGTACTTC. This codes for CASSGTSGRWEQYF. The gene calls are TRBV10-2 and TRBJ2-7, with TRBD2 identical over 13 bases. With 4 bases clipped from V and 10 bases from J, the junction kept 7 bases outside the gene matches. The CDR3 spans 14 residues. The germline gives CDR1 WSHSY, CDR2 SAAADI.

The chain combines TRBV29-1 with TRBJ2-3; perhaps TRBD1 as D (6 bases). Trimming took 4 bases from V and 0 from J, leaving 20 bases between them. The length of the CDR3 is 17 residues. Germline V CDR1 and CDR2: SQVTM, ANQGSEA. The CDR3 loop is CSVGGLTGLGSTDTQYF. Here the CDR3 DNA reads TGCAGCGTTGGGGGGCTGACGGGTCTTGGGAGCACAGATACGCAGTATTTT.

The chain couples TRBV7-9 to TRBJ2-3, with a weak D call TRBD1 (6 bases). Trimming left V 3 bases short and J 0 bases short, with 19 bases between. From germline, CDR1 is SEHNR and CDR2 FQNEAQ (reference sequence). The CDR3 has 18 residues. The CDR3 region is CASSFGRTAPGSTDTQYF. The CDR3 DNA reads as TGTGCCAGCAGCTTTGGGCGGACAGCCCCCGGTAGCACAGATACGCAGTATTTT.

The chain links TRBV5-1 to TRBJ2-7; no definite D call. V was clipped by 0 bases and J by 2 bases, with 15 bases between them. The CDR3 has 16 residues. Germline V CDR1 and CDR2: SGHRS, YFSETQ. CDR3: CASSLVGSFGTYEQYF. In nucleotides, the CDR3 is TGCGCCAGCAGCTTGGTCGGTTCTTTTGGCACCTACGAGCAGTACTTC.